This entry concerns a single T cell receptor (beta chain). The sample comes from a study of OX40 agonist ivuxolimab in advanced cancers. Clones were sequenced by immunoSEQ multiplex PCR, and TCRdb holds only the in-frame ones, with some missing. The data hold 30,000 or so clones, with 92% observed a single time. The V gene lost 6 bases and the J gene lost 1 base, with 15 bases spanning the gap. Germline V gene data show CDR1 as SNHLY and CDR2 as FYNNEI. CDR3 size: 16 residues. The clonotype was recovered from an adult with an advanced solid tumor such as melanoma, head and neck, liver or kidney cancer. V gene TRBV2 combines with J gene TRBJ1-4; D is perhaps TRBD1 (5 bases). Specimen: CD4+ or CD8+ T cells sorted from blood, collected in a trial of the OX40 agonist ivuxolimab. For the CDR3, the DNA is TGTGCCAGCAGGAGGGACGGGGAAGGAACTAATGAAAAACTGTTTTTT. Amino acids: CASRRDGEGTNEKLFF.